This is a list of T cell receptor beta chains from one sample in a study of identical twins. TCRdb processed the 5' RACE reads anew with MiXCR; each CDR3 protein has one entry. This table holds approximately 1.8 million distinct CDR3 sequences, around a third found once. The sequenced sample was cord blood. These receptors were taken from a newborn girl in good health. Both conserved end residues are part of each CDR3. D genes are given only for firm matches. Clone size appears in some rows only: once, few, many, or a class for an expanded clone.

V gene,J gene,D gene,clone size,CDR3 DNA,CDR3 protein
TRBV20-1,TRBJ1-2,.,few,TGCAGTGCTAGAGATCCCCAGAACTATGGCTACACCTTC,CSARDPQNYGYTF
TRBV2,TRBJ2-3,.,few,TGTGCCAGCAGTGAAAAGTTAATTCCTAGCACAGATACGCAGTATTTT,CASSEKLIPSTDTQYF
TRBV29-1,TRBJ1-1,TRBD1,.,TGCAGCGTTGACAGGGGGCACACTGAAACTTTCTTT,CSVDRGHTETFF
TRBV10-3,TRBJ2-7,TRBD1,few,TGTGCCATCAGTGAGTCGGGGACAGGAGGGACCTACGAGCAGTACTTC,CAISESGTGGTYEQYF
TRBV5-1,TRBJ2-3,.,.,TGCGCCAGCAGCTCCTTCCACACAGATACGCAGTATTTT,CASSSFHTDTQYF
TRBV4-1,TRBJ2-1,TRBD2,few,TGCGCCAGCAGCCCAATCCGAGCGGGACTAGCCCTCAATGAGCAGTTCTTC,CASSPIRAGLALNEQFF
TRBV29-1,TRBJ1-1,TRBD1,few,TGCAGCGTTGAAACAGGGGGAGGGGGCACTGAAGCTTTCTTT,CSVETGGGGTEAFF
TRBV7-9,TRBJ2-5,.,few,TGTGCCAGCAGCTTAGAACTAGCCCTAAAGACCCAGTACTTC,CASSLELALKTQYF
TRBV27,TRBJ2-3,.,.,TGTGCCAGCAGTGGGGGTTGGGCCACAGATACGCAGTATTTT,CASSGGWATDTQYF
TRBV9,TRBJ2-3,TRBD2,few,TGTGCCAGCAGCGTACTAGCGGGAGTCCTTAGCACAGATACGCAGTATTTT,CASSVLAGVLSTDTQYF
TRBV4-1,TRBJ2-2,.,few,TGCGCCAGCAGCCATTTAGGGGGGGACGGGGAGCTGTTTTTT,CASSHLGGDGELFF